This section outlines one T cell receptor (beta chain) sequence together with its context. This specimen includes other DNA sequences encoding the same CDR3. This specimen comes from a study of lymphopenia after photon versus proton radiotherapy. Germline V gene data show CDR1 as SEHNR and CDR2 as FQNEAQ (reference sequence). This CDR3 comprises 13 residues. The germline V and J ends were trimmed by 1 base and 0 bases, with 3 bases remaining between them. Profiled with immunoSEQ multiplex PCR; TCRdb holds only in-frame clones, not every one. The table has about 45,000 clones, less than 90% seen once. The sample consisted of peripheral blood, taken from a patient treated with photon-based radiotherapy. The source of this sequence is a middle-aged man with gastric cancer. The chain is built from TRBV7-9 and TRBJ1-1; D is unresolved. The CDR3 here is CASSLDMNTEAFF. CDR3 coding DNA: TGTGCCAGCAGCTTAGATATGAACACTGAAGCTTTCTTT.